Following are 15 T cell receptor beta chains from one sample sequenced in a study of T cells in Graves' hyperthyroidism and ophthalmopathy. Amplified regions were TCR beta CDR3 sequences from RNA transcripts. Using the HTBI primer set, a first-round RT-PCR was run on the TCR CDR3. TCRdb ran MiXCR on the multiplex PCR reads and lists one entry per CDR3 protein. The profile shows approximately 400,000 distinct CDR3 sequences, 15% to 17% of them singletons. The material sequenced was blood. These receptors were collected from a woman aged 18-29 years with Graves' hyperthyroidism.

This clonotype was recorded at least ten times. The rearrangement joins TRBV6-1 to TRBJ1-6; D is unresolved. Germline V gene data show CDR1 as MNHNS and CDR2 as SASEGT. The CDR3 sequence is 14 residues long. Trimming stripped 1 base from V and 6 bases from J, with 7 bases between. CDR3 region: CASSEVGSNSPLHF. In DNA form, the CDR3 reads TGTGCCAGCAGTGAAGTTGGGTCTAATTCACCCCTCCACTTT.

This chain connects TRBV5-1 to TRBJ2-3; D may correspond to TRBD1 or TRBD2 (5 bases each). V was clipped by 2 bases and J by 3 bases, with 10 bases between them. CDR3 length equals 14 residues. CDR1 is SGHRS, CDR2 YFSETQ, per germline. CDR3 sequence reads: CASSLTRETDTQYF. The CDR3 bases are TGCGCCAGCAGCTTAACCAGGGAGACAGATACGCAGTATTTT.

The sample holds many counts of this clonotype. CDR3 residues: CSARETGARRGYTF. In DNA form, the CDR3 reads TGCAGTGCTAGAGAAACGGGGGCGCGTAGGGGCTACACCTTC. The rearrangement links TRBV20-1 to TRBJ1-2; TRBD1 is a possible D gene (6 bases). Trimming cost V 0 bases and J 8 bases, with 16 bases left between them. CDR3 size: 14 residues. In germline, CDR1 is DFQATT, CDR2 SNEGSKA (reference sequence).

This clonotype was seen at least ten times. The gene calls are TRBV6-5 and TRBJ2-7; TRBD1 matches 9 bases. Unmatched junction bases numbered 4, after V lost 2 bases and J lost 5 bases. Germline V gene lookup returns CDR1 MNHEY and CDR2 SVGAGI. This CDR3 is built from 14 residues. This CDR3 reads CASSYEGTGNEQYF. The CDR3 DNA is TGTGCCAGCAGTTACGAAGGGACAGGGAACGAGCAGTACTTC.

The V call is TRBV20-1, the J call TRBJ2-7; D remains unclear. Trimming cost V 6 bases and J 0 bases, with 15 bases left between them. The CDR3 has 14 residues. Germline-derived CDR1 and CDR2 are DFQATT and SNEGSKA (reference sequence). This chain's CDR3 is CSATRLSDSYEQYF. The DNA for the CDR3 is TGCAGTGCCACAAGACTTTCCGACTCCTACGAGCAGTACTTC.

In its sample, this clonotype was seen many times. V gene TRBV20-1 combines with J gene TRBJ2-5; TRBD2 is a possible D gene (6 bases). Germline V lookup: CDR1 DFQATT, CDR2 SNEGSKA (reference sequence). The V end lost 5 bases, the J end lost 4 bases, and 23 bases lay between the germline ends. The CDR3 covers 16 residues. The CDR3, as DNA: TGCAGTGCTCAGAAGGGTCTCCGGGAGTCAGGAGAGACCCAGTACTTC. It encodes CSAQKGLRESGETQYF.

In this sample, this clonotype turned up many times. The J gene is TRBJ2-5, the V gene TRBV11-2; 15 bases line up with TRBD2. The ends lost 4 bases at V and 5 bases at J; junction bases unmatched: 5. The CDR3 spans 16 residues. Per germline, CDR1 SGHAT and CDR2 FQNNGV. CDR3 coding DNA: TGTGCCAGCAGCTGGACTAGCGGGGGGGCCGGGGAGACCCAGTACTTC. Translation: CASSWTSGGAGETQYF.

This clonotype was observed many times. Compared with germline, one end of the junction differs, possibly owing to a read error. The gene calls are TRBV7-9 and TRBJ1-1; no firm D call. CDR1 SEHNR and CDR2 FQNEAQ come from the germline V gene (reference sequence). The CDR3 sequence is 12 residues long. The CDR3 spells CASSLAIGEAFF. CDR3 DNA: TGTGCCAGCAGCCTAGCGATAGGTGAAGCTTTCTTT.

The chain couples TRBV6-1 to TRBJ2-7; 12 positions agree with TRBD2. Germline V lookup: CDR1 MNHNS, CDR2 SASEGT. The V segment lost 5 bases and the J segment 2 bases; nucleotides outside the gene matches: 7. The CDR3 sequence is 16 residues long. The CDR3 protein is CASSNERLAGAYEQYF. Written as DNA, the CDR3 is TGTGCCAGCAGTAATGAACGACTAGCGGGGGCCTACGAGCAGTACTTC.

This clonotype was found many times. This rearrangement joins TRBV15 to TRBJ2-1; D is unclear. The length of the CDR3 is 16 residues. Germline V gene sequence: CDR1 LNHNV, CDR2 YYDKDF (reference sequence). The V gene lost 1 base and the J gene lost 8 bases, with 18 bases spanning the gap. CDR3 nucleotide sequence: TGTGCCACCAGCAGAGGGGCCCCATTTTCGGGTGATGAGCAGTTCTTC. Its protein is CATSRGAPFSGDEQFF. Full variable domain (missing parts from reference TRBV15 and TRBJ2-1): DAMVIQNPRYQVTQFGKPVTLSCSQTLNHNVMYWYQQKSSQAPKLLFHYYDKDFNNEADTPDNFQSRRPNTSFCFLDIRSPGLGDTAMYLCATSRGAPFSGDEQFFGPGTRLTVL.

This clonotype was counted at least ten times. This sequence joins TRBV11-3 and TRBJ1-4; 7 bases are a match to TRBD1. Germline V CDR1 and CDR2: SGHNT, YENEEA. The J segment lost 8 bases and the V segment lost 5 bases, leaving 8 bases of the junction unmatched. The CDR3 sequence is 14 residues long. The CDR3 is CASSLGQAYEKLFF. The CDR3 DNA is TGTGCCAGCAGCCTCGGACAGGCCTACGAAAAACTGTTTTTT.

This chain links TRBV7-9 with TRBJ2-3; D perhaps matches TRBD1 (6 bases). The CDR3 is 14 amino acids. With 7 bases removed from V and 3 bases from J, the gap between germline ends came to 14 bases. CDR1 and CDR2 (germline): SEHNR, FQNEAQ (reference sequence). The CDR3 DNA is TGTGCCAGCATGACAGGCCACATAACAGATACGCAGTATTTT. This encodes CASMTGHITDTQYF.

This clonotype was observed at least ten times. The rearrangement links TRBV7-9 to TRBJ2-3; D uncertain. The CDR3 has 15 amino acids. Between the trimmed V and J ends, which lost 1 base and 0 bases, there was a span of 8 bases. From germline, CDR1 is SEHNR and CDR2 FQNEAQ (reference sequence). The CDR3 loop reads CASSLGRRSTDTQYF. The CDR3 bases are TGTGCCAGCAGCTTAGGCCGACGGAGCACAGATACGCAGTATTTT.

This clonotype came up a few times. The chain employs TRBV28 and TRBJ1-2, with no clear D. The CDR3 sequence is 16 residues long. The V and J ends lost 8 bases and 1 base respectively, with 20 bases between them. The germline CDR1 and CDR2 sequences are MDHEN and SYDVKM. CDR3 in amino acids: CASLETGAPINYGYTF. The CDR3, as DNA: TGTGCCAGCCTCGAGACCGGAGCTCCAATTAACTATGGCTACACCTTC.

This chain uses TRBV5-6 with TRBJ2-2; D is unclear. The V end lost 4 bases, the J end lost 1 base, and 11 bases lay between the germline ends. The CDR3 has 15 residues. CDR1 is SGHDT and CDR2 is YYEEEE in the germline V gene. DNA for the CDR3: TGTGCCAGCAGCCTAGGGCCGCTGAACACCGGGGAGCTGTTTTTT. This gives the protein CASSLGPLNTGELFF.